The 17 T cell receptor beta chains below come from one sample, sequenced in a study of T cell responses to AZD1222 COVID-19 vaccine. Clones were sequenced by immunoSEQ multiplex PCR, and TCRdb holds only the in-frame ones, with some missing. Seen here are around 70,000 clones, roughly 86% observed once, and the top ten hold around 8%. The sample in question was peripheral blood, obtained on day 0 of AZD1222 vaccination. All receptors come from an adult in good health.

This sequence joins TRBV2 and TRBJ2-5; 8 nucleotides align to TRBD1. Per the germline V gene, CDR1 is SNHLY and CDR2 is FYNNEI. The CDR3 length is 15 residues. V trimming: 6 bases; J trimming: 2 bases; junction bases outside the gene matches: 8. The CDR3, as DNA: TGTGCCAGCAGCTTGGACAGGGTGGGACAAGAGACCCAGTACTTC. Its translation: CASSLDRVGQETQYF.

The CDR3: CASSTGTGGYEQYF. The CDR3 DNA follows: TGTGCCAGCAGCACCGGGACAGGGGGCTACGAGCAGTACTTC. This sequence joins TRBV27 and TRBJ2-7; 11 bases line up with TRBD1. CDR3 size: 14 residues. CDR1 and CDR2 from the germline V gene are MNHEY and SMNVEV (reference sequence). V lost 6 bases and J lost 3; bases outside the gene matches: 4.

This clone showed up just once. The J gene is TRBJ1-5, the V gene TRBV19; unclear D gene. CDR3 length: 12 amino acids. Germline values: CDR1 LNHDA, CDR2 SQIVND (reference sequence). V was trimmed by 3 bases and J by 3 bases, leaving 3 bases between them. CDR3 in DNA: TGTGCCAGTAGTATGAACAATCAGCCCCAGCATTTT. This codes for CASSMNNQPQHF.

The gene calls are TRBV30 and TRBJ1-3; D might be TRBD1 (5 bases). Trimming pared 2 bases from V and 0 bases from J, leaving 14 bases between. Germline V gene sequence: CDR1 GTSNPN, CDR2 SVGIG (reference sequence). The CDR3 contains 16 residues. The chain's CDR3 is CAWSRAGVPSGNTIYF. CDR3 coding DNA: TGTGCCTGGAGTCGCGCGGGGGTCCCCTCTGGAAACACCATATATTTT.

This clone was counted a few times. The rearrangement uses TRBV5-6 and TRBJ1-2; D is ambiguous. The germline V gene has CDR1 SGHDT and CDR2 YYEEEE. Trimming cost V 0 bases and J 0 bases, with 15 bases left between them. The CDR3 is made up of 17 amino acids. This CDR3 reads CASSLGINYIANYGYTF. CDR3 bases: TGTGCCAGCAGCTTGGGCATCAATTACATAGCTAACTATGGCTACACCTTC.

The chain is built from TRBV2 and TRBJ2-3; D is undetermined. The CDR3 runs 16 residues. Trimming took 0 bases from V and 2 from J, leaving 12 bases between them. Germline V gives CDR1 SNHLY, CDR2 FYNNEI. The CDR3 DNA is TGTGCCAGCAGTGAAGCATTGGGGTCAGTCACAGATACGCAGTATTTT. As protein: CASSEALGSVTDTQYF.

This chain joins TRBV7-2 and TRBJ2-7; no clear D gene. Germline values: CDR1 SGHTA, CDR2 FQGNSA. Trimming removed 1 base from V and 2 bases from J, with 9 bases in between. The CDR3 runs 14 residues. As DNA, the CDR3 is TGTGCCAGCAGCTTAGAAAATGGCGCCTACGAGCAGTACTTC. Amino acids: CASSLENGAYEQYF.

This chain links TRBV10-3 with TRBJ1-1; D gene uncertain. Trimming pared 1 base from V and 5 bases from J, leaving 14 bases between. From germline, CDR1 is ENHRY and CDR2 SYGVKD. CDR3 length: 15 amino acids. CDR3 protein: CAISEWPGRRTEAFF. The CDR3 region has the DNA TGTGCCATCAGTGAGTGGCCCGGGAGGAGGACTGAAGCTTTCTTT.

The J gene is TRBJ1-4, the V gene TRBV18; 10 bases map to TRBD1. The CDR3 has 16 amino acids. V lost 1 base, J lost 3 bases, and 2 bases stayed unmatched. Germline CDR1 and CDR2: KGHSH and LQKENI. The CDR3 DNA follows: TGTGCCAGCTCACCACGACAGGGGGCTGCTAATGAAAAACTGTTTTTT. It translates to CASSPRQGAANEKLFF. Complete variable domain (other parts from reference TRBV18 and TRBJ1-4): NAGVMQNPRHLVRRRGQEARLRCSPMKGHSHVYWYRQLPEEGLKFMVYLQKENIIDESGMPKERFSAEFPKEGPSILRIQQVVRGDSAAYFCASSPRQGAANEKLFFGSGTQLSVL.

The J gene is TRBJ2-6, the V gene TRBV28; 12 bases align to TRBD2. Germline loops: CDR1 MDHEN, CDR2 SYDVKM. Trimming removed 5 bases from V and 0 bases from J; junction bases left unmatched: 8. The CDR3 extends over 19 amino acids. The CDR3 loop is CASSTPGTSGYSGANVLTF. In DNA, the CDR3 is TGTGCCAGCAGTACACCCGGGACTAGCGGGTACTCTGGGGCCAACGTCCTGACTTTC.

This clone was recorded only once. V usage is TRBV6-4 and J usage is TRBJ2-1; 13 nucleotides line up with TRBD2. The J segment lost 6 bases and the V segment lost 4 bases, leaving 0 bases of the junction unmatched. From germline, CDR1 is MRHNA and CDR2 SNTAGT. The CDR3 runs to 14 residues. CDR3 sequence reads: CASSGTSGSNEQFF. CDR3 bases: TGTGCCAGCAGTGGGACTAGCGGGAGCAATGAGCAGTTCTTC.

The chain joins TRBV5-4 to TRBJ1-4, with D possibly TRBD1 on 6 matching bases. This CDR3 spans 17 amino acids. Trimming shortened V by 4 bases and J by 0 bases, and 16 bases separated the two germline ends. From germline, CDR1 is SGHNT and CDR2 YYREEE (reference sequence). Here the CDR3 DNA reads TGTGCCAGCAGCATATGGACAGTACCCACAACTAATGAAAAACTGTTTTTT. Translation gives CASSIWTVPTTNEKLFF.

The genes are TRBV6-5 and TRBJ1-3; D possibly corresponds to TRBD1 (6 bases). Germline lookup yields CDR1 MNHEY and CDR2 SVGAGI. This CDR3 has 15 amino acids. Trimming stripped 5 bases from V and 2 bases from J, with 13 bases between. CDR3 DNA: TGTGCCAGCAGTCGTGCTACAGGGACTGGAAACACCATATATTTT. Translation: CASSRATGTGNTIYF.

The chain carries TRBV12-3 or TRBV12-4 and TRBJ1-2; TRBD1 agrees at 8 bases. Germline trimming cut 2 bases from V and 8 bases from J; bases unmatched to any gene: 4. This CDR3 region has 13 residues. The CDR3 DNA reads as TGTGCCAGCAGTTTATCAGGGGGCGCCGGCTACACCTTC. As protein: CASSLSGGAGYTF.

This clone was picked up one time. This chain connects TRBV7-3 to TRBJ2-2; D remains ambiguous. Trimming left V 2 bases short and J 0 bases short, with 7 bases between. The CDR3 has 15 residues. Looked up from germline, CDR1 is SGHTA and CDR2 is FQGTGA. The CDR3 sequence: CASSLGRTNTGELFF. The CDR3 nucleotides are TGTGCCAGCAGCTTAGGCCGGACGAACACCGGGGAGCTGTTTTTT.

The table lists this clone with a count of one. The V and J genes are TRBV24-1 and TRBJ1-3, with D uncertain. Germline CDR1 is KGHDR and CDR2 is SFDVKD. Trimming cost V 4 bases and J 3 bases, with 6 bases left between them. The CDR3 runs 13 residues. The CDR3 DNA follows: TGTGCCACCAGTGACACAGATGGAAACACCATATATTTT. Protein product: CATSDTDGNTIYF.

The rearrangement links TRBV2 to TRBJ1-4, with 7 bases fitting TRBD1. The V and J ends lost 4 bases and 9 bases, in that order; junction bases with no gene match: 5. CDR1 is SNHLY and CDR2 is FYNNEI in the germline V gene. The CDR3 is 13 amino acids. CDR3 amino acids: CASSGQGWQKLFF. As DNA, the CDR3 is TGTGCCAGCAGTGGACAGGGCTGGCAAAAACTGTTTTTT.